This T cell receptor (beta chain) was recorded in a study of cytotoxic CD8 clonotypes in ibrutinib-treated CLL. CDR3 length: 21 residues. Germline V gene sequence: CDR1 MGHRA, CDR2 YSYEKL. Unmatched junction bases numbered 17, after V lost 0 bases and J lost 2 bases. The repertoire was sequenced with immunoSEQ multiplex PCR; TCRdb's copy has only in-frame clones and lacks some. The table records nearly 50,000 clones, 57% of them present only once. The sequencing used PBMCs, collected after 24 months of ibrutinib treatment. The gene calls are TRBV4-1 and TRBJ2-3; 10 nucleotides align to TRBD2. This TCR derives from a human donor with chronic lymphocytic leukemia. CDR3 nucleotide sequence: TGCGCCAGCAGCCAAGATATGACTAGCGGGCAAGTTTTGGGAAACACAGATACGCAGTATTTT. It codes for CASSQDMTSGQVLGNTDTQYF.